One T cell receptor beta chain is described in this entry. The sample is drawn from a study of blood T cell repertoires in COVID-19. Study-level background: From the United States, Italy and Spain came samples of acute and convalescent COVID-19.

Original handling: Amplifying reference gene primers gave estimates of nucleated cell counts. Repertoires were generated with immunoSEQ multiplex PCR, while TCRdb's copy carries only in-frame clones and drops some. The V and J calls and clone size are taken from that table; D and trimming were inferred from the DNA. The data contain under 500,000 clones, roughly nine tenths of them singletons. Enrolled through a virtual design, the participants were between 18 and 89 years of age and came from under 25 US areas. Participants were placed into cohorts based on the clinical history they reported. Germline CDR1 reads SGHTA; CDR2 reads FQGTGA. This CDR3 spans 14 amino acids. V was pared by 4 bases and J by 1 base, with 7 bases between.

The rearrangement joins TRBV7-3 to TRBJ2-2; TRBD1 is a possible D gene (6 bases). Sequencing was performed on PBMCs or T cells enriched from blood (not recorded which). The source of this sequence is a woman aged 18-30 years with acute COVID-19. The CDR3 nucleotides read TGTGCCAGCAGCTCGACAGGGAACACCGGGGAGCTGTTTTTT. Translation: CASSSTGNTGELFF.